This entry describes one T cell receptor (beta chain). Its antigen remains unknown. Generated by immunoSEQ multiplex PCR, the TCRdb table keeps only in-frame clones and is missing some. In the table there are 2.3 million or so clones, 85% to 95% of which are singletons. The V gene's germline CDR1 is LGHNA and CDR2 YSLEER. Trimming pared 2 bases from V and 4 bases from J, leaving 14 bases between. The CDR3 covers 15 residues. This entry comes from a study of shared clonotypes between healthy human individuals. For the study at large: A few men and a couple of women, aged 18 to 49, were donors.

Study-level findings and limits: Some naive CD4 clonotypes, 4% to 6%, turned up in common across several donors.

The sequence came from a man between 18 and 29 years old in good health. Some clones in this sample may be carry-over from other donors' samples. The chain combines TRBV4-3 with TRBJ1-2; TRBD1 might be the D (6 bases). Sequenced: naive CD4+ T cells from PBMCs. Subset indicated: CD45RA+ positively selected. CDR3 bases: TGCGCCAGCAGCCAAATGACAGGAACATTCTATGGCTACACCTTC. This sequence encodes CASSQMTGTFYGYTF.